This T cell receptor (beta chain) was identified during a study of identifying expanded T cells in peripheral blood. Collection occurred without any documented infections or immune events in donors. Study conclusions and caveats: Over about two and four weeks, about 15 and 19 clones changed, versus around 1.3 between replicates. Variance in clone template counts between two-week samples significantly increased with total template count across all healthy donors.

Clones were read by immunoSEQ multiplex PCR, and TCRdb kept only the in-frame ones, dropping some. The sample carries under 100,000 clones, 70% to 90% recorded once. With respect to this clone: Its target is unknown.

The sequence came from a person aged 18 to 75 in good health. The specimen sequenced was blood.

The CDR3 DNA reads as TGTGCCAGCAGCTTACAGCCGGGGTTTCGGGGATACGAGCAGTACTTC. This codes for CASSLQPGFRGYEQYF. The rearrangement links TRBV11-2 to TRBJ2-7; a weak D match, TRBD2 (5 bases). Germline V gives CDR1 SGHAT, CDR2 FQNNGV. Trimming cost V 2 bases and J 4 bases, with 18 bases left between them. This CDR3 contains 16 residues. Looking up the rest from reference TRBV11-2 and TRBJ2-7 gives the full variable domain: EAGVAQSPRYKIIEKRQSVAFWCNPISGHATLYWYQQILGQGPKLLIQFQNNGVVDDSQLPKDRFSAERLKGVDSTLKIQPAKLEDSAVYLCASSLQPGFRGYEQYFGPGTRLTVT.